These T cell receptor beta chains were read from a single sample in a study of cytomegalovirus exposure and HLA in healthy donors. The assay was immunoSEQ multiplex PCR, and TCRdb's table has in-frame clones only and misses some. The data show 130,000 to 150,000 clones, approximately 80% seen once. Sequencing was carried out using PBMCs. The receptors were sampled from a female donor in good health and CMV-seronegative. Both conserved end residues are part of each CDR3. D genes are given only for firm matches. Only part of the rows carry a size: once, few, many, or a class if the clone is expanded.

>TRBJ1-2|NA|NA|TRBV4-3|17
CASSQDFPTGPHYGYTF
TGCGCCAGCAGCCAAGATTTTCCCACAGGGCCTCACTATGGCTACACCTTC
>TRBJ2-7|NA|TRBD2|TRBV10-3|15
CAISEVAGVRYEQYF
TGTGCCATCAGTGAGGTAGCGGGAGTCCGATACGAGCAGTACTTC
>TRBJ1-2|NA|TRBD1|TRBV6-5|13
CASSYVRGDGYTF
TGTGCCAGCAGTTACGTCAGGGGGGATGGCTACACCTTC
>TRBJ1-1|NA|TRBD1|TRBV7-9|14
CSSSLTRTGLEAFF
TGTTCCAGCAGCTTAACACGGACAGGCCTTGAAGCTTTCTTT
>TRBJ2-1|NA|TRBD2|TRBV30|14
CAWSPLAVTGEQFF
TGTGCCTGGAGTCCCCTAGCGGTTACTGGGGAGCAGTTCTTC
>TRBJ2-5|NA|TRBD2|TRBV4-3|17
CASSQELLSGGQETQYF
TGCGCCAGCAGCCAAGAGCTGCTTAGCGGGGGACAAGAGACCCAGTACTTC
>TRBJ1-5|NA|NA|TRBV10-3|13
CAISRAEDQPQHF
TGTGCCATCAGTAGAGCTGAGGATCAGCCCCAGCATTTT
>TRBJ2-3|NA|NA|TRBV29-1|12
CSVGISEDTQYF
TGCAGCGTGGGGATTAGCGAAGATACGCAGTATTTT
>TRBJ1-2|NA|TRBD1|TRBV15|16
CATRGTLGQAWDGYTF
TGTGCCACCAGGGGGACTCTTGGACAGGCCTGGGATGGCTACACCTTC
>TRBJ2-3|NA|NA|TRBV5-1|16
CASSFGLQGSTDTQYF
TGCGCCAGCAGCTTTGGGCTTCAGGGATCCACAGATACGCAGTATTTT
>TRBJ2-5|NA|TRBD2|TRBV6-6|14
CAFGGGGGQETQYF
TGTGCCTTCGGGGGGGGCGGGGGACAAGAGACCCAGTACTTC
>TRBJ2-7|NA|TRBD1|TRBV2|15
CASSGGTAVTYEQYF
TGTGCCAGCAGTGGGGGGACAGCGGTCACCTACGAGCAGTACTTC
>TRBJ2-5|NA|NA|TRBV27|14
CASSLAAGLETQYF
TGTGCCAGCAGTTTGGCGGCGGGCCTAGAGACCCAGTACTTC
>TRBJ1-5|NA|NA|TRBV5-6|14
CASSPGLTNQPQHF
TGTGCCAGCAGCCCAGGACTGACCAATCAGCCCCAGCATTTT
>TRBJ2-6|NA|TRBD1|TRBV11-2|17
CASSSGQVLSGANVLTF
TGTGCCAGCAGCTCGGGACAGGTCCTCTCTGGGGCCAACGTCCTGACTTTC
>TRBJ1-4|once|NA|TRBV27|18
CASSNDRTLTATNEKLFF
TGTGCCAGCAGTAATGACAGAACTCTCACCGCAACTAATGAAAAACTGTTTTTT
>TRBJ2-2|NA|TRBD2|TRBV28|16
CASTSGTNLNTGELFF
TGTGCCAGCACCTCCGGGACTAACCTGAACACCGGGGAGCTGTTTTTT
>TRBJ2-1|NA|NA|TRBV5-4|16
CASSLEFQRLNNEQFF
TGTGCCAGCAGCTTGGAGTTCCAGCGGCTAAACAATGAGCAGTTCTTC
>TRBJ2-7|few|TRBD1|TRBV2|14
CASKKGQGSDEQYF
TGTGCCAGCAAAAAGGGACAGGGGAGCGACGAGCAGTACTTC
>TRBJ1-2|NA|NA|TRBV5-4|14
CASSFETDFYGYTF
TGTGCCAGCAGCTTCGAGACAGACTTCTATGGCTACACCTTC
>TRBJ2-7|NA|TRBD1|TRBV2|14
CASSEAGTVAEQYF
TGTGCCAGCAGTGAAGCAGGGACAGTCGCCGAGCAGTACTTC
>TRBJ1-4|NA|NA|TRBV5-6|15
CASSARDPKNEKLFF
TGTGCCAGCAGCGCCCGGGATCCTAAAAATGAAAAACTGTTTTTT
>TRBJ2-1|NA|TRBD2|TRBV5-4|15
CASSFLAGPHNEQFF
TGTGCCAGCAGCTTTCTAGCGGGGCCCCACAATGAGCAGTTCTTC
>TRBJ2-6|few|NA|TRBV7-9|17
CASSQAGGGSGANVLTF
TGCGCCAGCAGCCAAGCAGGGGGAGGCTCTGGGGCCAACGTCCTGACTTTC
>TRBJ2-1|NA|NA|TRBV29-1|13
CSVVAYSYNEQFF
TGCAGCGTTGTAGCGTATTCCTACAATGAGCAGTTCTTC
>TRBJ2-3|NA|TRBD2|TRBV2|15
CASSFPSGGTDTQYF
TGTGCCAGCAGTTTTCCTAGCGGGGGAACAGATACGCAGTATTTT
>TRBJ2-1|NA|TRBD2|TRBV7-9|15
CASSFLAGSYNEQFF
TGTGCCAGCAGCTTCTTAGCGGGAAGCTACAATGAGCAGTTCTTC
>TRBJ1-2|NA|TRBD1|TRBV4-1|14
CASSQDRANYGYTF
TGCGCCAGCAGCCAGGACAGGGCAAACTATGGCTACACCTTC
>TRBJ1-3|few|NA|TRBV18|14
CASSPGLSGNTIYF
TGTGCCAGCTCACCAGGGCTCTCTGGAAACACCATATATTTT
>TRBJ2-1|NA|NA|TRBV11-2|15
CASSLLSTPYNEQFF
TGTGCCAGCAGCTTGTTGTCTACCCCCTACAATGAGCAGTTCTTC
>TRBJ2-2|NA|TRBD1|TRBV27|15
CASSSTGGYAGELFF
TGTGCCAGCAGTTCGACAGGGGGCTATGCCGGGGAGCTGTTTTTT
>TRBJ2-7|NA|NA|TRBV27|13
CASSLSRTYEQYF
TGTGCCAGCAGTTTATCGCGGACTTACGAGCAGTACTTC
>TRBJ2-2|NA|NA|TRBV27|17
CASSLKPRTLNTGELFF
TGTGCCAGCAGTTTAAAGCCCCGGACACTGAACACCGGGGAGCTGTTTTTT
>TRBJ2-1|NA|TRBD2|TRBV27|14
CASTPLSGSDEQFF
TGTGCCAGCACCCCCCTTAGCGGGAGCGATGAGCAGTTCTTC